Listed here are 2 T cell receptor beta chains from one sample, sequenced in a study of CD8+CD57+ T cells in acquired aplastic anemia (dated by TCRdb to 2016 to 2018). These reads were obtained on an Illumina HiSeq 2000. Genomic DNA was used as template for profiling of TCR beta VDJ combinations and CDR3 sequences. Using fastp at Q25 and MiXCR, TCRdb reprocessed the public reads and kept productive beta chains. One record per CDR3 amino acid sequence lists the most common genes and DNA. The table for this sample lists over 150,000 distinct CDR3 sequences; 70% to 80% of them were counted only once. The ten biggest clones cover 35% to 50% of the sample. Patients chosen for sequencing had shown expansion of CD8+CD57+ cells by flow cytometry. The material sequenced was sorted CD4+, CD8+, or CD8+CD57+ T cells (not recorded which) from PBMCs. These receptors originate from a human donor with aplastic anemia.

The chain recombines TRBV24-1 with TRBJ1-2; D is unresolved. V lost 4 bases, J lost 4 bases, and 12 bases lay in between. Per the germline V gene, CDR1 is KGHDR and CDR2 is SFDVKD. There are 14 residues in the CDR3. The CDR3 DNA follows: TGTGCCACCAGTGAAGGACCCCCGGCCTATGGCTACACCTTC. Translation: CATSEGPPAYGYTF.

The CDR3 protein is CSASPGQVYEQYF. The CDR3 coding sequence is TGCAGTGCTAGCCCGGGACAGGTGTACGAGCAGTACTTC. The chain uses TRBV20-1 and TRBJ2-7; the match to TRBD1 covers 8 bases. The CDR3 runs to 13 residues. V dropped 3 bases and J dropped 4; count of bases not matched to a gene: 5. CDR1 is DFQATT, CDR2 SNEGSKA, per germline (reference sequence).